These 21 T cell receptor beta chains originate from one sample sequenced in a study of T cells in Graves' hyperthyroidism and ophthalmopathy. TCR beta CDR3 sequences were amplified from RNA transcripts. Initially, a first-round RT-PCR of the TCR CDR3 employed the HTBI primer set. TCRdb analysed the multiplex PCR reads with MiXCR anew, one entry per CDR3 protein. The table shows 300,000 to 400,000 distinct CDR3 sequences, with approximately 14% occurring only once. Sequencing was done on a sample of blood. These receptor sequences come from a woman aged 25 to 39 with Graves' hyperthyroidism.

V gene TRBV10-3 combines with J gene TRBJ1-3; D perhaps matches TRBD1 (6 bases). This CDR3 is built from 12 residues. CDR1 and CDR2 from the germline V gene are ENHRY and SYGVKD. V was pared by 8 bases and J by 4 bases, with 9 bases between. CDR3 DNA sequence: TGTGCCATCGGGGGCGCGGGAAACACCATATATTTT. This gives the protein CAIGGAGNTIYF.

This clonotype appeared a few times. The rearrangement joins TRBV20-1 to TRBJ2-5; 7 bases agree with TRBD1. Germline assignment: CDR1 DFQATT and CDR2 SNEGSKA (reference sequence). V trimming: 3 bases; J trimming: 2 bases; junction bases outside the gene matches: 6. CDR3 length: 14 amino acids. This CDR3 is CSASEGAAQETQYF. The CDR3, as DNA: TGCAGTGCTAGTGAGGGGGCGGCACAAGAGACCCAGTACTTC.

V and J are TRBV29-1 and TRBJ1-1; no reliable D call. V was clipped by 4 bases and J by 5 bases, with 5 bases between them. This CDR3 contains 10 residues. From germline, CDR1 is SQVTM and CDR2 ANQGSEA. CDR3 in DNA: TGCAGCGTTGCGTTTACTGAAGCTTTCTTT. It translates to CSVAFTEAFF.

This clonotype was detected only a few times. This chain links TRBV6-2 or TRBV6-3 with TRBJ1-1; no clear D gene. Germline CDR1 is MNHEY and CDR2 is SVGEGT. Deletions cut 0 bases from V and 11 bases from J, with 16 bases between. This CDR3 contains 14 residues. CDR3 DNA: TGTGCCAGCAGTTACTCCCCGGGTTTGAGCTCGGCTTTCTTT. This encodes CASSYSPGLSSAFF.

This clonotype was counted ten times or more. This chain joins TRBV11-1 and TRBJ2-7; D may be TRBD2 (6 bases). Trimming took off 0 bases at V and 2 bases at J, with 14 bases between the two ends. Germline V lookup: CDR1 SGHAT, CDR2 FQDESV (reference sequence). CDR3 length: 16 amino acids. CDR3 in DNA: TGTGCCAGCAGCTTAGCGTCGAGCGGAGGGACCTACGAGCAGTACTTC. Translating gives CASSLASSGGTYEQYF.

This clonotype was recorded at least ten times. This sequence joins TRBV6-1 and TRBJ1-1; D possibly corresponds to TRBD1 (5 bases). The CDR3 contains 11 residues. CDR1 and CDR2 (germline): MNHNS, SASEGT. Trimming stripped 11 bases from V and 4 bases from J, with 11 bases between. In nucleotides, the CDR3 is TGTGCCGGTAGGGGTAGCACTGAAGCTTTCTTT. Its protein product is CAGRGSTEAFF.

In this sample, this clonotype turned up many times. V gene TRBV11-1 combines with J gene TRBJ2-7, with D perhaps TRBD2 (5 bases). V lost 4 bases to trimming and J lost 4 bases, with 8 bases between them. CDR3 length: 12 residues. In germline, CDR1 is SGHAT, CDR2 FQDESV (reference sequence). CDR3 residues: CASSWTGYEQYF. The CDR3, as DNA: TGTGCCAGCAGCTGGACTGGGTACGAGCAGTACTTC. Using reference TRBV11-1 and TRBJ2-7 for the parts outside the CDR3, the full variable domain is EAEVAQSPRYKITEKSQAVAFWCDPISGHATLYWYRQILGQGPELLVQFQDESVVDDSQLPKDRFSAERLKGVDSTLKIQPAELGDSAMYLCASSWTGYEQYFGPGTRLTVT.

The chain uses TRBV6-1 and TRBJ1-3, with D unresolved. CDR3 size: 15 residues. CDR1 and CDR2 from the germline V gene are MNHNS and SASEGT. The V gene lost 5 bases and the J gene lost 0 bases, with 11 bases spanning the gap. The CDR3 region has the DNA TGTGCCAGCAGTTACAGAGGGAGCTCTGGAAACACCATATATTTT. Its translation: CASSYRGSSGNTIYF.

CDR3 nucleotide sequence: TGTGCCAGCTCACCAGGGGCCAACTACGAGCAGTACTTC. It is translated as CASSPGANYEQYF. This chain joins TRBV18 and TRBJ2-7, with D possibly matching TRBD1 (5 bases). Per germline, CDR1 KGHSH and CDR2 LQKENI. Deletions cut 2 bases from V and 3 bases from J, with 8 bases between. This CDR3 comprises 13 residues. The full variable domain, completed using reference TRBV18 and TRBJ2-7, is NAGVMQNPRHLVRRRGQEARLRCSPMKGHSHVYWYRQLPEEGLKFMVYLQKENIIDESGMPKERFSAEFPKEGPSILRIQQVVRGDSAAYFCASSPGANYEQYFGPGTRLTVT.

This clonotype was seen a single time. Being one base from a much bigger clone, this may be a read error. The rearrangement joins TRBV11-2 to TRBJ2-4; D is ambiguous. This CDR3 is 14 amino acids long. The V gene's germline CDR1 is SGHAT and CDR2 FQNNGV. CDR3 loop: CVSSPTVGIDIQYF. For the CDR3, the DNA is TGTGTCAGCAGTCCTACAGTGGGAATCGACATTCAGTACTTC.

This chain uses TRBV27 with TRBJ2-5, with D tentatively TRBD2 (6 bases). The V end was cut by 4 bases, the J end by 4 bases, with 19 bases between. The germline gives CDR1 MNHEY, CDR2 SMNVEV (reference sequence). CDR3 length equals 16 residues. The CDR3 DNA is TGTGCCAGCAGTTCCACCGGGACTCTGTACGGAGAGACCCAGTACTTC. This sequence encodes CASSSTGTLYGETQYF.

This clonotype was picked up many times. J is TRBJ1-1 and V is TRBV7-9; 7 nucleotides align to TRBD1. The trim removed 5 bases at V and 12 bases at J, leaving 9 bases unmatched. Germline V gene sequence: CDR1 SEHNR, CDR2 FQNEAQ (reference sequence). This CDR3 is 12 amino acids long. The CDR3 region has the DNA TGTGCCAGCAGCACACAGGGGACGAGGACTTTCTTT. The encoded protein is CASSTQGTRTFF. Full variable domain (rest looked up from reference TRBV7-9 and TRBJ1-1): DTGVSQNPRHKITKRGQNVTFRCDPISEHNRLYWYRQTLGQGPEFLTYFQNEAQLEKSRLLSDRFSAERPKGSFSTLEIQRTEQGDSAMYLCASSTQGTRTFFGQGTRLTVV.

At least ten counts were recorded for this clonotype. The rearrangement uses TRBV28 and TRBJ2-7; TRBD1 matches 10 bases. The CDR3 sequence is 17 residues long. The V gene end was trimmed by 6 bases and the J gene end by 0 bases; junction bases not matched to a gene: 11. Germline V lookup: CDR1 MDHEN, CDR2 SYDVKM. As DNA, the CDR3 is TGTGCCAGCAGAACCGCCGGACAGGGGGGGAGCTCCTACGAGCAGTACTTC. Protein: CASRTAGQGGSSYEQYF. Full variable domain (remainder filled in from reference TRBV28 and TRBJ2-7): DVKVTQSSRYLVKRTGEKVFLECVQDMDHENMFWYRQDPGLGLRLIYFSYDVKMKEKGDIPEGYSVSREKKERFSLILESASTNQTSMYLCASRTAGQGGSSYEQYFGPGTRLTVT.

The chain employs TRBV7-2 and TRBJ2-7; D not certain. The CDR3 has 15 amino acids. Germline values: CDR1 SGHTA, CDR2 FQGNSA. V was shortened by 1 base and J by 3 bases, with 13 bases between the two germline ends. The CDR3 protein is CASSLERSWGYEQYF. The CDR3 DNA reads TGTGCCAGCAGCTTAGAAAGGAGTTGGGGCTACGAGCAGTACTTC.

This clonotype was seen many times. The genes are TRBV11-2 and TRBJ1-2; D perhaps matches TRBD1 (5 bases). From germline, CDR1 is SGHAT and CDR2 FQNNGV. This CDR3 is built from 15 residues. V was trimmed by 2 bases and J by 4 bases, leaving 14 bases between them. As DNA, the CDR3 is TGTGCCAGCAGCTTACGCGCCAGGGTCTTCTATGGCTACACCTTC. Its translation is CASSLRARVFYGYTF.

This clonotype came up a few times. This sequence joins TRBV19 and TRBJ2-7, with TRBD1 matching 7 bases. CDR3 length: 14 amino acids. Germline assignment: CDR1 LNHDA and CDR2 SQIVND (reference sequence). Losses at the gene ends were 3 bases for V and 7 bases for J; bases not matched to a gene: 9. CDR3 loop: CASSIRDSAREQYF. In nucleotides, the CDR3 is TGTGCCAGTAGTATCCGGGACAGTGCCAGGGAGCAGTACTTC.

This clonotype has ten or more counts. The gene calls are TRBV2 and TRBJ1-1, with D possibly TRBD1 on 6 matching bases. Germline V gives CDR1 SNHLY, CDR2 FYNNEI. The CDR3 is made up of 13 amino acids. V lost 7 bases and J lost 6, with 15 bases in between. CDR3 region: CASIQQGVPEAFF. As DNA, the CDR3 is TGTGCCAGCATCCAACAGGGAGTCCCTGAAGCTTTCTTT.

The sample holds many counts of this clonotype. The chain combines TRBV6-5 with TRBJ1-2; 7 nucleotides match TRBD1. Germline lookup yields CDR1 MNHEY and CDR2 SVGAGI. V shed 2 bases and J 8 bases; nucleotides not matched to a gene: 2. The CDR3 totals 12 residues. CDR3 residues: CASSYGQAGYTF. The DNA of the CDR3 is TGTGCCAGCAGTTACGGACAGGCCGGCTACACCTTC.

With regard to this clonotype: The germline gene is not matched at one end of the junction; a read error may be the cause. V gene TRBV28 combines with J gene TRBJ2-1; D gene unclear. The CDR3 contains 13 residues. CDR1 and CDR2 (germline): MDHEN, SYDVKM. The CDR3 region is CASSLRYYNEQFF. CDR3 sequence (DNA): TGCGCCAGCAGTTTGCGGTATTACAATGAGCAGTTCTTC. Filled out from reference TRBV28 and TRBJ2-1, the complete variable domain reads DVKVTQSSRYLVKRTGEKVFLECVQDMDHENMFWYRQDPGLGLRLIYFSYDVKMKEKGDIPEGYSVSREKKERFSLILESASTNQTSMYLCASSLRYYNEQFFGPGTRLTVL.

The sample holds a few counts of this clonotype. This chain links TRBV6-1 with TRBJ1-1, with D tentatively TRBD1 (5 bases). The CDR3 sequence is 14 residues long. Deletions cut 0 bases from V and 9 bases from J, with 14 bases between. The germline V gene has CDR1 MNHNS and CDR2 SASEGT. CDR3: CASSEALGTFQAFF. The CDR3 DNA reads as TGTGCCAGCAGTGAAGCGCTCGGGACGTTCCAAGCTTTCTTT.

This clonotype was seen only once. This sequence joins TRBV27 and TRBJ2-7; TRBD2 is a possible D gene (5 bases). With 7 bases removed from V and 3 bases from J, the gap between germline ends came to 25 bases. This CDR3 is built from 17 residues. Germline CDR1 is MNHEY and CDR2 is SMNVEV (reference sequence). CDR3 residues: CASTKSSLAQNDYEQYF. The CDR3 coding sequence is TGTGCCAGCACCAAATCATCCCTAGCCCAGAATGACTACGAGCAGTACTTC.